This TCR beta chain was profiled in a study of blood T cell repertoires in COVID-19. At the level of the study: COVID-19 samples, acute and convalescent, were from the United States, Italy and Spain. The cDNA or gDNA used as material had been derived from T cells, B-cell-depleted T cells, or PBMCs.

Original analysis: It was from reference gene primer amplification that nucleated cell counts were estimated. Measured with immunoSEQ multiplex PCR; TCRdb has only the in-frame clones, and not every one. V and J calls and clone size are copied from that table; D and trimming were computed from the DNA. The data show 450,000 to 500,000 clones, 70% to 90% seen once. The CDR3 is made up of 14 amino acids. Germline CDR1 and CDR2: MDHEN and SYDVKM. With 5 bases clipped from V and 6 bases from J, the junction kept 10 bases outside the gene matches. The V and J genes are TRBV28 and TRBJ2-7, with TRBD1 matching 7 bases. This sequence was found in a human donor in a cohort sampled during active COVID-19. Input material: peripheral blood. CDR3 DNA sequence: TGTGCCAGCAGTCCCGGGACAGAACCCCTCGAGCAGTACTTC. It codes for CASSPGTEPLEQYF.